This T cell receptor beta chain derives from a study of cytomegalovirus exposure and HLA in healthy donors. Points from the study as a whole: A later analysis reportedly found fewer N-insertions in an Asian-associated ancestry cluster than the roughly 680-donor mean. Likely technical artifact: a cluster of highly shared sequence variants.

PCR amplification relied on 60 Vbeta primers (plus 13 Jbeta primers). Sequencing was performed with immunoSEQ multiplex PCR; in TCRdb, only in-frame clones are kept and a portion is missing. The top ten hold approximately 3.1% of the sample, which has about 190,000 clones, 70% to 75% seen once. This clone was counted between two and nine times. Its specificity is not known. Sequencing input: PBMCs. This receptor was identified in a woman aged 25-40 years in good health and CMV-seropositive.

The CDR3 is CASSPWTSPTSQETQYF. In DNA form, the CDR3 reads TGCGCCAGCAGCCCCTGGACATCTCCGACTAGCCAAGAGACCCAGTACTTC. This chain links TRBV5-1 with TRBJ2-5; perhaps TRBD2 as D (6 bases). This CDR3 has 17 residues. The ends were cut back, 4 bases at V and 1 base at J, with 20 bases in the middle. CDR1 and CDR2 from the germline V gene are SGHRS and YFSETQ.